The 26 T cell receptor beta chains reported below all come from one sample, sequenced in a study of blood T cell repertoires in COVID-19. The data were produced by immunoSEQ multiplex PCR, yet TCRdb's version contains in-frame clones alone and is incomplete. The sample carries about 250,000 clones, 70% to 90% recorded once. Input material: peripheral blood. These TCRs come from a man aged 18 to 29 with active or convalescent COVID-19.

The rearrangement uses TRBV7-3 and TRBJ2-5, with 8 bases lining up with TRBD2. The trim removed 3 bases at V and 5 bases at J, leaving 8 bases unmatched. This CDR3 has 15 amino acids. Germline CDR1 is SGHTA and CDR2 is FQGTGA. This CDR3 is CASSFGTRMWETQYF. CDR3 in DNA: TGTGCCAGCAGCTTCGGGACTAGGATGTGGGAGACCCAGTACTTC.

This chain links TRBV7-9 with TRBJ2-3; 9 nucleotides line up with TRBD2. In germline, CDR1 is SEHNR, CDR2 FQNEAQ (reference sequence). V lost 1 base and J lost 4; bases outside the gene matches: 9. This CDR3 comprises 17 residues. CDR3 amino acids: CASSLGAGGPSADTQYF. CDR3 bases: TGTGCCAGCAGCTTAGGCGCGGGAGGGCCAAGTGCAGATACGCAGTATTTT.

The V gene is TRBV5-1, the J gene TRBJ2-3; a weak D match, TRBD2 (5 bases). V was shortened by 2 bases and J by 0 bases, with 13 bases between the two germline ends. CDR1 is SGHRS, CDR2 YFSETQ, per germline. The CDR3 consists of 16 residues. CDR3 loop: CASSLSPRGSTDTQYF. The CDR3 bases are TGCGCCAGCAGCTTAAGCCCACGGGGAAGCACAGATACGCAGTATTTT. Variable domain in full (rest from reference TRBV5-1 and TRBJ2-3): KAGVTQTPRYLIKTRGQQVTLSCSPISGHRSVSWYQQTPGQGLQFLFEYFSETQRNKGNFPGRFSGRQFSNSRSEMNVSTLELGDSALYLCASSLSPRGSTDTQYFGPGTRLTVL.

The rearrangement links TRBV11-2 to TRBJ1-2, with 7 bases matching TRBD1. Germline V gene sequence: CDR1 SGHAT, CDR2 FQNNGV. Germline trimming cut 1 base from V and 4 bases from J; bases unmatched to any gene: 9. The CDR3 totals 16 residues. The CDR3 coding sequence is TGTGCCAGCAGCTTAGGTGGGCGACAGGGCATCTATGGCTACACCTTC. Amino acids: CASSLGGRQGIYGYTF.

This chain's CDR3 is CASSKNPLPYNEQFF. CDR3 sequence (DNA): TGTGCCAGCAGCAAAAATCCACTTCCCTACAATGAGCAGTTCTTC. The chain recombines TRBV21-1 with TRBJ2-1; TRBD2, as called in the table, went unchecked against the DNA. TRBV21-1 is deemed a pseudogene. The CDR3 totals 15 residues.

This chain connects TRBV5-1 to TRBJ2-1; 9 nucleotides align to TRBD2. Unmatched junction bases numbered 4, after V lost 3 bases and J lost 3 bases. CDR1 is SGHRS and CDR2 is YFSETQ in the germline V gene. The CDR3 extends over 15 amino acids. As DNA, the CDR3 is TGCGCCAGCAGCTGGTCTAGCGGGAACTACAATGAGCAGTTCTTC. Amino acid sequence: CASSWSSGNYNEQFF.

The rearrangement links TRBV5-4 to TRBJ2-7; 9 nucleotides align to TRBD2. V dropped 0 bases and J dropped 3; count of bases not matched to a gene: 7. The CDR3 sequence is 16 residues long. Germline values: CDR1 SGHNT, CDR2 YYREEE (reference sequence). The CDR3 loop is CASSLAFRTSDYEQYF. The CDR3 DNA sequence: TGTGCCAGCAGCTTGGCCTTTAGGACTAGCGACTACGAGCAGTACTTC.

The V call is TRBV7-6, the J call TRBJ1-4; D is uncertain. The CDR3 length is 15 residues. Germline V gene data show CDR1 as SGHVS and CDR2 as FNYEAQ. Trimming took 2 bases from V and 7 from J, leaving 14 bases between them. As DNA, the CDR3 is TGTGCCAGCAGCTTATGGTCAGGTGAAATTGAAAAACTGTTTTTT. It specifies CASSLWSGEIEKLFF.

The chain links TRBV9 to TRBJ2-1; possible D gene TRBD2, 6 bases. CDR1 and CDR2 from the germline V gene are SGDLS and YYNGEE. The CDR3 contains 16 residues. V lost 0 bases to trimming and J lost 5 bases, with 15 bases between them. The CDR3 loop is CASSVAPLALNNEQFF. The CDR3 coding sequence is TGTGCCAGCAGCGTAGCTCCGCTAGCGTTAAACAATGAGCAGTTCTTC.

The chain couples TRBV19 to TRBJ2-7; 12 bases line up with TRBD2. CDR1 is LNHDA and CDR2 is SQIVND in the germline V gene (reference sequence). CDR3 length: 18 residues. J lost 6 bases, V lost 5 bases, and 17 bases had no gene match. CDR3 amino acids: CASSVRGLAGFLAPEQYF. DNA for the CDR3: TGTGCCAGTAGTGTAAGAGGACTAGCGGGATTTTTGGCTCCCGAGCAGTACTTC.

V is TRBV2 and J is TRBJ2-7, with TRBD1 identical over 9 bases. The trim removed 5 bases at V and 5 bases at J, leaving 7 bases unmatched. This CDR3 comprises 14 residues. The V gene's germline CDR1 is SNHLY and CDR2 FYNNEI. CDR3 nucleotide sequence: TGTGCCAGCAGTCAGGACAGGGGAGTCAACGAGCAGTACTTC. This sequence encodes CASSQDRGVNEQYF.

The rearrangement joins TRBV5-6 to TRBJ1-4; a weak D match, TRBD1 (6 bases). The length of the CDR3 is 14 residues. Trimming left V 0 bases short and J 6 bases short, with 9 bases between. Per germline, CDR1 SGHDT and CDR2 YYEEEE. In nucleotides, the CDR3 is TGTGCCAGCAGCTTGGGGGCAGGGGATGAAAAACTGTTTTTT. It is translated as CASSLGAGDEKLFF.

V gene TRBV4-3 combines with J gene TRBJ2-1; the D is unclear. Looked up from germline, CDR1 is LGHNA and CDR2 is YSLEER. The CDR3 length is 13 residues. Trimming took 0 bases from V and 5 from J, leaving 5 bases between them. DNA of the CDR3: TGCGCCAGCAGCCAAGAAAGCCACAATGAGCAGTTCTTC. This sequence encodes CASSQESHNEQFF.

CDR3: CASSPRGGFGTEAFF. The CDR3 DNA is TGTGCCAGCTCACCACGCGGGGGGTTCGGCACTGAAGCTTTCTTT. The chain employs TRBV18 and TRBJ1-1; D perhaps matches TRBD1 (5 bases). The V end was cut by 1 base, the J end by 4 bases, with 13 bases between. The CDR3 is made up of 15 amino acids. The germline gives CDR1 KGHSH, CDR2 LQKENI.

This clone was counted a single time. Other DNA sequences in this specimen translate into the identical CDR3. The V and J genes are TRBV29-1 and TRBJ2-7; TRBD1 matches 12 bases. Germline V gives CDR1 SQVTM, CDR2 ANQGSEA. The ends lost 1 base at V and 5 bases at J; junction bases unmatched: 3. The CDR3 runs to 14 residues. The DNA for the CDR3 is TGCAGCGTTGAAGGGGGACAGGGGGCTGACGAGCAGTACTTC. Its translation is CSVEGGQGADEQYF.

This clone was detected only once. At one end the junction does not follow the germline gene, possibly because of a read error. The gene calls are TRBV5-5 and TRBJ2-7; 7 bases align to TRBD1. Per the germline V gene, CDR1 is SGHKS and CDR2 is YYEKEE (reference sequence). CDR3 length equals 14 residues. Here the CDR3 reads CASSFQEPDRKTSF. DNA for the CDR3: TGTGCCAGCAGCTTCCAAGAACCGGACAGGAAGACCTCCTTC.

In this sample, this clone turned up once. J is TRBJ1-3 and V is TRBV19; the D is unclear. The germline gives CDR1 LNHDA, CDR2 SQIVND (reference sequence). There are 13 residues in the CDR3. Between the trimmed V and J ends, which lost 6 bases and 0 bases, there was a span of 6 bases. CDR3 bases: TGTGCCAGTAGCCAGGCCTCTGGAAACACCATATATTTT. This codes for CASSQASGNTIYF. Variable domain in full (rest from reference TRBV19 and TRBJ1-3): DGGITQSPKYLFRKEGQNVTLSCEQNLNHDAMYWYRQDPGQGLRLIYYSQIVNDFQKGDIAEGYSVSREKKESFPLTVTSAQKNPTAFYLCASSQASGNTIYFGEGSWLTVV.

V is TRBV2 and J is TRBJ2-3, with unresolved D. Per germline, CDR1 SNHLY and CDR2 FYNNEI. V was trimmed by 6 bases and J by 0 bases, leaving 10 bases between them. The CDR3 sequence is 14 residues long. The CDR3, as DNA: TGTGCCAGCAGGGTGGCAGTAAGCACAGATACGCAGTATTTT. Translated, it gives CASRVAVSTDTQYF.

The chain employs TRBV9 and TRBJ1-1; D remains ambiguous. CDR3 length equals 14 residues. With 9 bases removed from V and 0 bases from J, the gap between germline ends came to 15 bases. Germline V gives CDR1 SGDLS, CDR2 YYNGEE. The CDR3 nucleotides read TGTGCCACCACTCCACAGAGCATGAACACTGAAGCTTTCTTT. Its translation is CATTPQSMNTEAFF.

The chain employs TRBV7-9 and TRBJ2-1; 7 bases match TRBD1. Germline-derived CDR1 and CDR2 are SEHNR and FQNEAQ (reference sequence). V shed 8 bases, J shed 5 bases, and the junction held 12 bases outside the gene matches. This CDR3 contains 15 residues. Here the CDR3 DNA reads TGTGCCAGCGGAGCCAGACAGGGAGTAAACAATGAGCAGTTCTTC. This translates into CASGARQGVNNEQFF.

The CDR3 spells CSSSGRLYNEQFF. DNA of the CDR3: TGCAGCTCAAGCGGGAGACTCTACAATGAGCAGTTCTTC. The rearrangement uses TRBV29-1 and TRBJ2-1, with 8 nucleotides matching TRBD2. Trimming at V came to 8 bases and at J to 3 bases, leaving 6 bases not matched to a gene. The CDR3 consists of 13 residues. Germline lookup yields CDR1 SQVTM and CDR2 ANQGSEA.

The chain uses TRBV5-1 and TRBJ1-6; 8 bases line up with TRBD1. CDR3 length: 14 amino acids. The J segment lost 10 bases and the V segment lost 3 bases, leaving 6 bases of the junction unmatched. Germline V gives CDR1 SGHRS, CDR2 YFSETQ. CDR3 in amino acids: CASSSGTGGSPLHF. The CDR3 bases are TGCGCCAGCAGCTCCGGGACAGGTGGGTCACCCCTCCACTTT.

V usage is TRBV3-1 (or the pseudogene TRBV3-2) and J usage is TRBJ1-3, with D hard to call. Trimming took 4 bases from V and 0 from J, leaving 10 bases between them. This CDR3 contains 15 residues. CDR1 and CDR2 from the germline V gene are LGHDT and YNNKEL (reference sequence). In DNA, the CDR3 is TGTGCCAGCAGCCCCCAGCCTAGCTCTGGAAACACCATATATTTT. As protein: CASSPQPSSGNTIYF.

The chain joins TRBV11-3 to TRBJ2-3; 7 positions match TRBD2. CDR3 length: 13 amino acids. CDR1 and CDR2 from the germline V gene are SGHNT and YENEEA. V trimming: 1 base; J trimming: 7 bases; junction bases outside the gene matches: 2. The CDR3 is CASSLGEGNTQYF. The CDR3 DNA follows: TGTGCCAGCAGCTTAGGGGAGGGTAATACGCAGTATTTT. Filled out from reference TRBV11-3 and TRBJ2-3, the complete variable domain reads EAGVVQSPRYKIIEKKQPVAFWCNPISGHNTLYWYLQNLGQGPELLIRYENEEAVDDSQLPKDRFSAERLKGVDSTLKIQPAELGDSAVYLCASSLGEGNTQYFGPGTRLTVL.

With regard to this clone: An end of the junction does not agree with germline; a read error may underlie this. The CDR3 protein is CASTYPGTGYYGYTF. In DNA, the CDR3 is TGTGCCAGCACTTACCCCGGGACAGGGTACTATGGCTACACCTTC. This chain uses TRBV6-2 or TRBV6-3 with TRBJ1-2, with 9 bases that match TRBD1. Germline V lookup: CDR1 MNHEY, CDR2 SVGEGT. This CDR3 region has 15 residues.

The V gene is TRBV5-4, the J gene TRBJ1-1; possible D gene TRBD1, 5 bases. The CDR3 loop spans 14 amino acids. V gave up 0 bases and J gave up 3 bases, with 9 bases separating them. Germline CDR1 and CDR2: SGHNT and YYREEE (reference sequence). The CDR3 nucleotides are TGTGCCAGCAGCTTGGCCGGGGGTTACACTGAAGCTTTCTTT. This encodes CASSLAGGYTEAFF.